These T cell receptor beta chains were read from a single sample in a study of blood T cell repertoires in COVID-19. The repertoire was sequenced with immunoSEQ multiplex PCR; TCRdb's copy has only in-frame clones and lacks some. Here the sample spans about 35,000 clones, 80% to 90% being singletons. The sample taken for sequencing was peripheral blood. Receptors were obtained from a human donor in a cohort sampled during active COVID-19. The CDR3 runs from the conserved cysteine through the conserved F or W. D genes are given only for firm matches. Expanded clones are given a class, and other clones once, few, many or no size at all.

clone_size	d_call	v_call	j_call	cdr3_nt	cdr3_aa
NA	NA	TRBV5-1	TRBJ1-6	TGCGCCAGCAGGGAGGGGTTGGCTGGTTCACCCCTCCACTTT	CASREGLAGSPLHF
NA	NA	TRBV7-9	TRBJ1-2	TGTGCCAGCAGCTTAGCGACCCTCCCGACAGGAAGCTACACCTTC	CASSLATLPTGSYTF
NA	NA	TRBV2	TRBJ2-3	TGTGCCAGCAGCCCCCGGACAGTCACAGATACGCAGTATTTT	CASSPRTVTDTQYF
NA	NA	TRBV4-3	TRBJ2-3	TGCGCCAGCAGCAAAGGGGCGGGGATTGATACGCAGTATTTT	CASSKGAGIDTQYF
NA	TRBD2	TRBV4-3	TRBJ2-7	TGCGCCAGCAGCCAAGCTTTTGGGACTACCTCCTACGAGCAGTACTTC	CASSQAFGTTSYEQYF
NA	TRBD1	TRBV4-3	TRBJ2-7	TGCGCCAGCAGCCGGAACGCACAGGGGGTTTCCTACGAGCAGTACTTC	CASSRNAQGVSYEQYF
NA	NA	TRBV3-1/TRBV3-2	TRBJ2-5	TGTGCCAGCAGCCCCAGGGGTCTGCAAGAGACCCAGTACTTC	CASSPRGLQETQYF
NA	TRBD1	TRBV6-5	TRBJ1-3	TGTGCCAGCAGTTTACAGGGGGCGAAAGGAAACACCATATATTTT	CASSLQGAKGNTIYF
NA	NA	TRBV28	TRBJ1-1	TGTGCCAGCAGCCCCGAGCCAGGCGCCACTGAAGCTTTCTTT	CASSPEPGATEAFF
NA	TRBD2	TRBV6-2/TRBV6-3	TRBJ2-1	TGTGCCAGCAGTGCTCTAGCGGTAGGGAATGAGCAGTTCTTC	CASSALAVGNEQFF
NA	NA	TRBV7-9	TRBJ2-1	TGTGCCAGCAGTCTACAGGGAATCCAAAGCAATGAGCAGTTCTTC	CASSLQGIQSNEQFF
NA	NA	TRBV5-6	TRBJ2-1	TGTGCCAGCAGCTTGGGACACGGGGGGCAACATGAGCAGTTCTTC	CASSLGHGGQHEQFF
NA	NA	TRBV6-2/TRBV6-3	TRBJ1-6	TGTGCCAGCAGTCCCGGGACACTTTCACCCCTCCACTTT	CASSPGTLSPLHF
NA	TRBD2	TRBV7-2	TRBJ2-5	TGTGCCAGCAGCTCCACTAGCGGGGTACGGGAGACCCAGTACTTC	CASSSTSGVRETQYF
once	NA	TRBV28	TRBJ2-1	TGTGCCAGCAAAGACAGCCAGTTGTACAATGAGCAGTTCTTC	CASKDSQLYNEQFF